This entry lists 9 T cell receptor beta chains sequenced from one sample in a study of beta chain features in type 1 diabetes. General observations from the study: For Type 1 diabetes patients, all four CD4+ subsets carried TCRB CDR3s that were moderately but significantly shorter.

These receptors lack a known antigen. Of the isolated RNA, all was reverse transcribed, and so the sequenced material was expressed TCRB transcripts. Some clones are missing from TCRdb's copy, which holds only in-frame ones; the method was immunoSEQ multiplex PCR. The sample shows a few hundred thousand clones, around 10% of them seen only once. Sequencing was carried out using central memory CD4+ T cells from blood. The source of these receptors is a man aged 25 to 40 with type 1 diabetes.

This clone was counted only a few times. This sequence joins TRBV27 and TRBJ1-4, with 8 bases lining up with TRBD1. With V trimmed by 4 bases and J by 3 bases, 4 bases remained unmatched. Germline-derived CDR1 and CDR2 are MNHEY and SMNVEV (reference sequence). This CDR3 has 15 amino acids. The CDR3 region has the DNA TGTGCCAGCAGTTCCCAGGGGGCAGCTAATGAAAAACTGTTTTTT. Its translation: CASSSQGAANEKLFF.

In this sample, this clone turned up a few times. The chain is built from TRBV7-9 and TRBJ1-1; TRBD1 is a possible D gene (6 bases). Germline CDR1 and CDR2: SEHNR and FQNEAQ (reference sequence). V lost 4 bases and J 1 base, leaving 10 bases between the germline ends. This CDR3 comprises 14 residues. CDR3 residues: CASSSGHSNTEAFF. Written as DNA, the CDR3 is TGTGCCAGCAGCTCGGGACACTCGAACACTGAAGCTTTCTTT.

The V gene is TRBV5-6, the J gene TRBJ2-3; TRBD1 aligns across 8 bases. V shed 4 bases, J shed 4 bases, and the junction held 11 bases outside the gene matches. The length of the CDR3 is 16 residues. Germline V CDR1 and CDR2: SGHDT, YYEEEE. In DNA form, the CDR3 reads TGTGCCAGCAGCCCAATTAACAGGGGGAGCGCAGATACGCAGTATTTT. Translation gives CASSPINRGSADTQYF.

The chain combines TRBV19 with TRBJ2-5; perhaps D is TRBD1 or TRBD2 (5 bases each). V gave up 7 bases and J gave up 2 bases, with 17 bases separating them. Germline CDR1 LNHDA, CDR2 SQIVND (reference sequence). The length of the CDR3 is 15 residues. The CDR3 protein is CASTPRGSQQETQYF. The CDR3 nucleotides read TGTGCCAGTACCCCCCGGGGCAGCCAACAAGAGACCCAGTACTTC. Full variable domain (outside the CDR3, taken from reference TRBV19 and TRBJ2-5): DGGITQSPKYLFRKEGQNVTLSCEQNLNHDAMYWYRQDPGQGLRLIYYSQIVNDFQKGDIAEGYSVSREKKESFPLTVTSAQKNPTAFYLCASTPRGSQQETQYFGPGTRLLVL.

The chain links TRBV18 to TRBJ2-1; 7 nucleotides align to TRBD1. The CDR3 extends over 13 amino acids. CDR1 is KGHSH, CDR2 LQKENI, per germline. J gave up 6 bases and V 3 bases, and 2 bases lay outside the gene matches. For the CDR3, the DNA is TGTGCCAGCTCACCGGGACAGATCAATGAGCAGTTCTTC. Its translation: CASSPGQINEQFF.

The gene calls are TRBV28 and TRBJ2-2; weak D call: TRBD2 (5 bases). CDR3 length equals 13 residues. CDR1 and CDR2 from the germline V gene are MDHEN and SYDVKM. V lost 10 bases and J lost 3, with 12 bases in between. Written as DNA, the CDR3 is TGTGCCACCTTTCGGGGAGACACCGGGGAGCTGTTTTTT. Its translation is CATFRGDTGELFF.

There are a few counts of this clone. The chain uses TRBV7-8 and TRBJ2-7, with 9 bases matching TRBD1. V lost 1 base to trimming and J lost 2 bases; unmatched junction nucleotides: 3. This CDR3 has 15 amino acids. Looked up from germline, CDR1 is SGHVS and CDR2 is FQNEAQ. CDR3 nucleotides: TGTGCCAGCAGCTTAGGGACAGGGGATGCCTACGAGCAGTACTTC. Translating gives CASSLGTGDAYEQYF. The variable domain in full, with the rest retrieved from reference TRBV7-8 and TRBJ2-7, is GAGVSQSPRYKVAKRGQDVALRCDPISGHVSLFWYQQALGQGPEFLTYFQNEAQLDKSGLPSDRFFAERPEGSVSTLKIQRTQQEDSAVYLCASSLGTGDAYEQYFGPGTRLTVT.

This clone was counted between two and nine times. The chain couples TRBV5-1 to TRBJ2-7; D ambiguous. The CDR3 runs 14 residues. Germline loops: CDR1 SGHRS, CDR2 YFSETQ. Trimming removed 0 bases from V and 5 bases from J, with 12 bases in between. In DNA form, the CDR3 reads TGCGCCAGCAGCTTGGGGCTACCTCGGGACGAGCAGTACTTC. Protein sequence: CASSLGLPRDEQYF. Combining the CDR3 with reference TRBV5-1 and TRBJ2-7 gives the whole variable domain KAGVTQTPRYLIKTRGQQVTLSCSPISGHRSVSWYQQTPGQGLQFLFEYFSETQRNKGNFPGRFSGRQFSNSRSEMNVSTLELGDSALYLCASSLGLPRDEQYFGPGTRLTVT.

The genes are TRBV21-1 and TRBJ1-5; the table's D call of TRBD1 was not tested on the DNA. TRBV21-1 is termed a pseudogene. This CDR3 region has 15 residues. The CDR3 coding sequence is TGTGCCAGTTTTGCAGGCCCCGGCGTGGATCAGCCCCAGCATTTT. The encoded protein is CASFAGPGVDQPQHF.